The T cell receptor beta chain under discussion was sequenced for a study of T-cell reconstitution after alpha-beta-depleted transplantation in children. TCRbeta library preparation incorporated unique molecular identifiers. TCRdb processed the PCR reads anew with MiXCR; each CDR3 protein has one entry. This sample carries some 240,000 distinct CDR3 sequences, about 8.8% of them seen once, and the ten largest clones take around 5.1%. Specimen: PBMCs from the stem cell graft donor, collected from the stem cell graft. The clonotype was recovered from a human donor who donated a stem cell graft to a child with SCID.

The CDR3 DNA reads TGTGCCAGCAGTGATCAAGAATTAGCCAAAAACATTCAGTACTTC. Protein sequence: CASSDQELAKNIQYF. This chain joins TRBV6-1 and TRBJ2-4; unclear D gene. Trimming removed 3 bases at V and 0 bases at J, with 9 bases between. The CDR3 runs 15 residues. Germline CDR1 and CDR2: MNHNS and SASEGT.